This T cell receptor (beta chain) originates from a study of blood T cell repertoires in COVID-19. Study-level information: COVID-19 samples, acute and convalescent, were from the United States, Italy and Spain. Sources were T cells, B-cell-depleted T cells, or PBMCs; the material itself was cDNA or gDNA.

This CDR3 contains 15 residues. Germline lookup yields CDR1 SGDLS and CDR2 YYNGEE. V was shortened by 3 bases and J by 3 bases, with 14 bases between the two germline ends. Profiled with immunoSEQ multiplex PCR; TCRdb holds only in-frame clones, not every one. In the table there are 45,000 to 65,000 clones, roughly 88% of which are singletons. During active infection, Seattle patients enrolled and were then monitored through disease. The rearrangement joins TRBV9 to TRBJ2-3; the D gene is possibly TRBD2 (7 bases). This TCR was sampled from a man aged 25 to 40 with COVID-19, enrolled during active disease. Sample: peripheral blood. The CDR3 region is CASSAGGLTTDTQYF. The DNA of the CDR3 is TGTGCCAGCAGCGCCGGGGGGCTGACTACAGATACGCAGTATTTT.